This is a list of T cell receptor beta chains from one sample in a study of blood T cell dynamics during melanoma immunotherapy. Here immunoSEQ multiplex PCR was the method, and the copy in TCRdb shows in-frame clones only, minus some. This table holds about 14,000 clones, 86% found once. The starting material was blood, obtained from a patient treated with checkpoint blockade. The receptors here all came from a human donor with melanoma. Each CDR3 is given with its conserved first and last residue. The D gene is left open where the match is weak. For some rows the clone size is stated as once, few or many, or as a class when expanded; others skip it.

>TRBJ1-5|TRBV5-5|NA|NA
TGTGCCAGCAGCTTGGGAACGTCCAATCAGCCCCAGCATTTT
CASSLGTSNQPQHF
>TRBJ2-1|TRBV11-3|NA|NA
TGTGCCAGCAGTAAGCGGAGCTCCTACAATGAGCAGTTCTTC
CASSKRSSYNEQFF
>TRBJ2-1|TRBV6-1|TRBD2|once
TGTGCCAGCAGTGAAGCCCTAGCGGGGGTCTACAATGAGCAGTTCTTC
CASSEALAGVYNEQFF
>TRBJ2-7|TRBV27|TRBD1|NA
TGTGCCAGCAGCCCGACAGGGTGGCACGAGCAGTACTTC
CASSPTGWHEQYF
>TRBJ1-1|TRBV2|NA|NA
TGTGCCAGCAGTGAAGGGGGGGGGTCCACTGAAGCTTTCTTT
CASSEGGGSTEAFF
>TRBJ1-1|TRBV20-1|NA|NA
TGCAGTGCTAGAGATAAAACTGCCGCTTTCTTT
CSARDKTAAFF
>TRBJ2-1|TRBV5-1|NA|NA
TGCGCCAGCAGCTTGGAACGGGGAGACAATGAGCAGTTCTTC
CASSLERGDNEQFF
>TRBJ1-1|TRBV14|NA|NA
TGTGCCAGCAGCCAACGATTCACCCAGGCCTTGAACACTGAAGCTTTCTTT
CASSQRFTQALNTEAFF
>TRBJ2-7|TRBV19|NA|NA
TGTGCCAGTAGGGTGACTGCGGTGAGCTACGAGCAGTACTTC
CASRVTAVSYEQYF
>TRBJ1-5|TRBV19|NA|NA
TGTGCCAGTAGTATGGGCTTAAACAGCAATCAGCCCCAGCATTTT
CASSMGLNSNQPQHF
>TRBJ1-1|TRBV19|TRBD1|NA
TGTGCCAGTAGTATAGCAGGGGGCACTGAAGCTTTCTTT
CASSIAGGTEAFF
>TRBJ1-1|TRBV19|NA|NA
TGTGCCAGTAGTATTGGAGGCGCCACTGAAGCTTTCTTT
CASSIGGATEAFF
>TRBJ1-2|TRBV30|NA|NA
TGTGCCGGATGGCAGGAAAAGGGGAACTATGGCTACACCTTC
CAGWQEKGNYGYTF